One and the same sample provided the 5 T cell receptor beta chains below, sequenced in a study of identical twins. TCRdb passed the 5' RACE reads through MiXCR, listing each CDR3 protein once. The sample shows 550,000 to 700,000 distinct CDR3 sequences, 20% to 25% of them seen only once. In addition, the sample was reused for a study of T cells expressing NK-cell markers.

Sequenced: PBMCs. These receptors came from a woman aged 18-30 years in good health.

The chain couples TRBV20-1 to TRBJ2-1; TRBD2 matches at 7 bases. Unmatched junction bases numbered 13, after V lost 4 bases and J lost 10 bases. Germline-derived CDR1 and CDR2 are DFQATT and SNEGSKA (reference sequence). There are 14 residues in the CDR3. The CDR3 DNA follows: TGCAGTGCTAATCGGGACTACCCTTTTTCGGAGCAGTTCTTC. Its protein product is CSANRDYPFSEQFF.

This chain joins TRBV20-1 and TRBJ2-7; D assignment may be TRBD1 or TRBD2 (5 bases each). Trimming shortened V by 6 bases and J by 0 bases, and 18 bases separated the two germline ends. Germline V gives CDR1 DFQATT, CDR2 SNEGSKA (reference sequence). The CDR3 loop spans 15 amino acids. CDR3 coding DNA: TGCAGTGCCGGGCCCGGGACGCCCGGCTCCTACGAGCAGTACTTC. Translating it yields CSAGPGTPGSYEQYF.

This clonotype appeared a few times. V usage is TRBV27 and J usage is TRBJ2-5; D remains unclear. The length of the CDR3 is 14 residues. V was shortened by 11 bases and J by 4 bases, with 20 bases between the two germline ends. Germline V gene sequence: CDR1 MNHEY, CDR2 SMNVEV (reference sequence). In nucleotides, the CDR3 is TGTGCCCCCAAATGGACCGAAATGGGAGAGACCCAGTACTTC. The encoded protein is CAPKWTEMGETQYF.

The genes are TRBV12-3 or TRBV12-4 and TRBJ2-7; the D is unclear. Trimming left V 1 base short and J 4 bases short, with 8 bases between. The CDR3 is 13 amino acids. The CDR3 DNA follows: TGTGCCAGCAGTTTAGATAAACCTTACGAGCAGTACTTC. This gives the protein CASSLDKPYEQYF.

This clonotype was counted a few times. CDR3 coding DNA: TGCGCCAGCAGCCTTACCTCGGACGCTTTTCGGGGCTACACCTTC. Its translation: CASSLTSDAFRGYTF. The chain uses TRBV4-3 and TRBJ1-2, with unresolved D. The V gene lost 4 bases and the J gene lost 8 bases, with 20 bases spanning the gap. The CDR3 totals 15 residues. Per germline, CDR1 LGHNA and CDR2 YSLEER.